This T cell receptor beta chain emerged from a study of control samples from healthy donors and cancer patients. With regard to this clone: One end of the junction fails to match germline, which may point to a read error.

Assay: immunoSEQ multiplex PCR; the TCRdb copy retains only in-frame clones and omits some. The sample lists 170,000 or so clones, around 94% seen once, with 1.2% to 1.5% in the top ten. Germline CDR1 and CDR2: LNHNV and YYDKDF (reference sequence). The CDR3 is 14 amino acids. Sequencing was performed on blood. The rearrangement joins TRBV15 to TRBJ1-6; 9 nucleotides match TRBD1. This sequence was found in a woman between 18 and 30 years old in good health. The CDR3 DNA follows: TGTGCCACCAGCAGAGATCTCGGGGACAGGGTATTTCTATTT. Protein sequence: CATSRDLGDRVFLF.